This TCR beta chain is from a study of T cells in Graves' hyperthyroidism and ophthalmopathy. Individuals with ophthalmopathy presented a Clinical Activity Score of at least 3, a NOSPECS grade of at least 4 and a duration under 3 months. TCR beta CDR3 regions were amplified from RNA. RT-PCR in the first round (using the HTBI primer set) targeted the TCR CDR3. MiXCR, run by TCRdb on the multiplex PCR reads, gives a single entry per CDR3 protein. The data show fewer than 700,000 distinct CDR3 sequences, over 15% seen once. Points from the study as a whole: The majority of expanded thyroid clonotypes above 0.001 also appeared in blood.

The CDR3 extends over 14 amino acids. Per germline, CDR1 MDHEN and CDR2 SYDVKM. The V end was cut by 2 bases, the J end by 6 bases, with 12 bases between. This clonotype has a handful of counts. The antigen is unknown. The chain carries TRBV28 and TRBJ2-3; D ambiguous. The receptor comes from a woman aged 18 to 35 with Graves' ophthalmopathy. The specimen was blood. Here the CDR3 reads CASSLRGWADTQYF. CDR3 DNA sequence: TGTGCCAGCAGTTTACGTGGCTGGGCCGATACGCAGTATTTT.